The T cell receptor (beta chain) described here comes from a study of identical twins (dated by TCRdb to between 2015 and 2016). About the full investigation: To test whether fetal clonotypes persist, this study deep-sequenced TCR alpha and beta repertoires from monozygotic twins, from unrelated adults of various ages, and from cord blood. To rule out contamination, the twin experiments were replicated at different times with different library preparation protocols.

Measured from the cysteine to the phenylalanine, the CDR3 is 17 residues long. Only CDR3 DNA remains: 51 bases, in frame from the first base. For this chain, trimming is 1 base at the V end and 5 bases at the J end, and the number of junction bases without a gene match is 11. The CDR1 and CDR2 encoded by the germline V gene (reference sequence) are SEHNR and FQNEAQ. Study-wide conclusions, independent of this receptor: A weaker excess of twin sharing was found in beta out-of-frame sequences because the signal-to-noise ratio was lowered by fewer shared sequences. Fewer insertions were carried by abundant cord blood beta clonotypes; a weaker similar trend was observed in young adult naive repertoires, while no such trend was observed in memory repertoires. Invariant T cells such as MAIT and iNKT could partly confound zero-insertion analyses, although diverse VJ usage argued against such confounding for most clonotypes. Compared with coincidental sharing between unrelated individuals, an excess of low generation-probability sequences was observed among out-of-frame TCR alpha sequences shared between twins. Recombination models systematically underestimated out-of-frame TCR alpha sharing in monozygotic twins but agreed with sharing between unrelated individuals. Conclusions relied on cross-sectional statistical analysis, since the same donors could not be followed over many years.

Library preparation used 5' RACE. Data came from an Illumina HiSeq 2000. Template switching added a universal primer binding site, and the final cDNA carried a unique molecular identifier that allowed TCR cDNA molecules to be counted accurately. Specific primers in the conserved constant-segment region were used to synthesize first-strand cDNA for TCR alpha and beta chains. To control for contamination, every cDNA library was double barcoded, receiving both a SMART-Mk sample barcode and Illumina barcodes. TruSeq adapter sequences along with Illumina sample barcodes were introduced in two successive PCR steps. Sequencing of the TCR alpha and beta cDNA libraries was done on the Illumina HiSeq platform using custom primers. The original methods were these. MiGEC was used to process raw reads and extract unique molecular identifiers, and MiXCR was used to find CDR3 positions. For each individual, recombination models were inferred using an EM algorithm with the repgenHMM and IGoR tools. The tcR package in R was used for shared clonotype analysis, with sharing normalized by the product of cloneset sizes. To study raw recombination free of thymic and clonal selection effects, out-of-frame nonproductive sequences were analyzed. TCRdb cleaned the public reads at Q25 with fastp, built clones with MiXCR and kept in-frame beta chains. Each record represents a unique CDR3 protein, reported with the most common genes and DNA among its rows. Clone size and V and J calls follow TCRdb, not the original study. The sample records some 630,000 distinct CDR3 sequences, less than 9% of which are singletons. Around 1.6% of the sample is in the top ten clones.

Every donor was a healthy Caucasian. The twin cohort comprised three pairs of female monozygotic twins, all aged roughly 18 to 29 years. The RNA used for TCR libraries was isolated from peripheral blood mononuclear cells. Concerning this clonotype: Its cognate antigen has yet to be identified. Qualities for individual bases were not recorded, and no much larger clone is one base off.

This sample was shared with a second study, whose subject was yellow fever vaccine responses in identical twins. Taken from the second paper: According to the authors, in identical twins the way T cells responded to vaccination appeared partly convergent and partly personalized. Focusing on identical twins, the study followed the T cell clones that responded to the vaccine, and did so with precision.

The source of this sequence is a woman in her late teens or twenties in good health. The sample taken for sequencing was PBMCs. The chain joins TRBV7-9 to TRBJ2-3; a stretch of 8 junction bases matches TRBD2. The CDR3 reads as follows: CASSLVLASGRLDTQYF. The DNA is TGTGCCAGCAGCTTAGTCCTAGCCAGCGGGAGATTAGATACGCAGTATTTT.